A single sample is the source of the 30 T cell receptor beta chains below, sequenced in a study of shared clonotypes between healthy human individuals. Sequencing used immunoSEQ multiplex PCR; TCRdb keeps in-frame clones, though not all of them. The repertoire consists of approximately 2.5 million clones, with 85% to 95% occurring once and the leading ten covering under 0.15%. The sequencing sample was made of naive CD4+ T cells sorted from blood. Regarding subset: CD45RA+ positively selected. The receptors were sampled from a man aged 18-30 years in good health.

The chain has TRBV7-2 and TRBJ2-5; 10 nucleotides align to TRBD2. The DNA end is more similar to TRBJ2-7, so the J call may be wrong. Germline values: CDR1 SGHTA, CDR2 FQGNSA. The CDR3 is 14 residues long. CDR3 coding DNA: TGTGCCAGCAGCGCGGGACTAGCGCAGACCGAGCAGTACTTC. It is translated as CASSAGLAQTEQYF.

This rearrangement joins TRBV10-3 to TRBJ2-5; D call uncertain. The CDR3 has 13 amino acids. The germline V gene encodes CDR1 ENHRY and CDR2 SYGVKD. Trimming left V 2 bases short and J 5 bases short, with 9 bases between. CDR3 amino acids: CAISEGQFETQYF. Here the CDR3 DNA reads TGTGCCATCAGTGAGGGGCAGTTTGAGACCCAGTACTTC.

The V and J genes are TRBV5-1 and TRBJ2-3; D is unresolved. Per the germline V gene, CDR1 is SGHRS and CDR2 is YFSETQ. The CDR3 sequence is 15 residues long. Between the trimmed V and J ends, which lost 3 bases and 1 base, there was a span of 12 bases. In nucleotides, the CDR3 is TGCGCCAGCAGCTCTTCGCTCTCCCGCACAGATACGCAGTATTTT. Translating gives CASSSSLSRTDTQYF.

This sequence joins TRBV5-8 and TRBJ1-1, with D unclear. Germline V CDR1 and CDR2: SGHTS, YDEGEE. The CDR3 length is 14 residues. Between the trimmed V and J ends, which lost 4 bases and 1 base, there was a span of 11 bases. CDR3 region: CASSRRDPNTEAFF. CDR3 DNA: TGTGCCAGCAGCAGAAGGGATCCGAACACTGAAGCTTTCTTT.

This chain connects TRBV11-1 to TRBJ1-1; D uncertain. Trimming shortened V by 5 bases and J by 1 base, and 8 bases separated the two germline ends. Looked up from germline, CDR1 is SGHAT and CDR2 is FQDESV (reference sequence). CDR3 size: 13 residues. CDR3 nucleotide sequence: TGTGCCAGCAGCCAACAAGAGAACACTGAAGCTTTCTTT. This gives the protein CASSQQENTEAFF.

The chain recombines TRBV7-9 with TRBJ2-2, with 7 bases identical to TRBD1. CDR1 is SEHNR and CDR2 is FQNEAQ in the germline V gene (reference sequence). The V segment lost 5 bases and the J segment 6 bases; nucleotides outside the gene matches: 6. The CDR3 is 14 amino acids. The CDR3 here is CASSTRQGAGELFF. In DNA, the CDR3 is TGTGCCAGCAGCACCCGACAGGGCGCCGGGGAGCTGTTTTTT.

The V and J genes are TRBV6-1 and TRBJ2-5; D may be TRBD1 (6 bases). Trimming stripped 6 bases from V and 2 bases from J, with 13 bases between. The germline V gene encodes CDR1 MNHNS and CDR2 SASEGT. The CDR3 length is 14 residues. The CDR3 sequence is CASRDRTAQETQYF. The CDR3 bases are TGTGCCAGCAGGGACCGGACAGCTCAAGAGACCCAGTACTTC.

The chain uses TRBV10-3 and TRBJ1-2; the D is unclear. The CDR3 spans 15 residues. Trimming stripped 0 bases from V and 5 bases from J, with 13 bases between. Germline V gene sequence: CDR1 ENHRY, CDR2 SYGVKD. The CDR3 is CAISESEGSRYGYTF. CDR3 nucleotide sequence: TGTGCCATCAGTGAGTCTGAGGGATCAAGGTATGGCTACACCTTC.

The chain combines TRBV18 with TRBJ2-7; TRBD2 might be the D (5 bases). Trimming shortened V by 2 bases and J by 2 bases, and 13 bases separated the two germline ends. The germline CDR1 and CDR2 sequences are KGHSH and LQKENI. The length of the CDR3 is 15 residues. Here the CDR3 reads CASSPLPSLPYEQYF. The CDR3, as DNA: TGTGCCAGCTCACCATTACCTAGCTTACCCTACGAGCAGTACTTC.

This clone has only one observation. V and J are TRBV29-1 and TRBJ2-3, with D uncertain. The CDR3 runs to 13 residues. From germline, CDR1 is SQVTM and CDR2 ANQGSEA. V lost 3 bases and J lost 2, with 9 bases in between. The CDR3, as DNA: TGCAGCGTTGATCGGCAATTCACAGATACGCAGTATTTT. Translating it yields CSVDRQFTDTQYF.

V usage is TRBV5-1 and J usage is TRBJ1-2; no definite D call. The ends were cut back, 4 bases at V and 2 bases at J, with 12 bases in the middle. CDR1 is SGHRS and CDR2 is YFSETQ in the germline V gene. The CDR3 loop spans 14 amino acids. The CDR3, as DNA: TGCGCCAGCAGCCCGGAGACGGCAAACTATGGCTACACCTTC. Its protein product is CASSPETANYGYTF. The full variable domain, with the rest looked up from reference TRBV5-1 and TRBJ1-2, is KAGVTQTPRYLIKTRGQQVTLSCSPISGHRSVSWYQQTPGQGLQFLFEYFSETQRNKGNFPGRFSGRQFSNSRSEMNVSTLELGDSALYLCASSPETANYGYTFGSGTRLTVV.

This clone appeared a single time. The V call is TRBV5-1, the J call TRBJ2-4; 9 bases align to TRBD1. The CDR3 totals 14 residues. The germline gives CDR1 SGHRS, CDR2 YFSETQ. J lost 6 bases, V lost 7 bases, and 8 bases had no gene match. CDR3 residues: CASGPDRGSNIQYF. The CDR3 DNA is TGCGCCAGCGGCCCGGACAGGGGCTCAAACATTCAGTACTTC.

The V and J genes are TRBV28 and TRBJ1-5; D is undetermined. This CDR3 region has 14 residues. Trimming pared 8 bases from V and 2 bases from J, leaving 13 bases between. Per the germline V gene, CDR1 is MDHEN and CDR2 is SYDVKM. The CDR3 here is CASGEDPGNQPQHF. CDR3 DNA sequence: TGTGCCAGCGGGGAGGATCCGGGCAATCAGCCCCAGCATTTT.

J is TRBJ1-6 and V is TRBV30; tentatively, D is TRBD1 (5 bases). CDR1 and CDR2 from the germline V gene are GTSNPN and SVGIG (reference sequence). The CDR3 consists of 17 residues. The V and J ends lost 0 bases and 0 bases respectively, with 12 bases between them. This CDR3 is CAWSVRDRSSYNSPLHF. The CDR3, as DNA: TGTGCCTGGAGTGTCAGGGACCGGTCCTCCTATAATTCACCCCTCCACTTT.

The gene calls are TRBV28 and TRBJ1-1, with D perhaps matching TRBD1 (6 bases). Trimming stripped 6 bases from V and 6 bases from J, with 20 bases between. Per germline, CDR1 MDHEN and CDR2 SYDVKM. CDR3 size: 15 residues. The CDR3 loop is CASRDGGARGAEAFF. DNA of the CDR3: TGTGCCAGCAGAGACGGGGGGGCGCGGGGCGCTGAAGCTTTCTTT.

This clone occurred once. The chain links TRBV5-1 to TRBJ1-2; D is perhaps TRBD1 (5 bases). The germline V gene has CDR1 SGHRS and CDR2 YFSETQ. V lost 3 bases to trimming and J lost 8 bases, with 20 bases between them. The CDR3 runs to 15 residues. CDR3 sequence (DNA): TGCGCCAGCAGCTCGACCGGGGACGCAGGAGAGGGCTACACCTTC. Its translation is CASSSTGDAGEGYTF.

The chain carries TRBV6-5 and TRBJ1-6; D not resolved. CDR3 size: 13 residues. Looked up from germline, CDR1 is MNHEY and CDR2 is SVGAGI. Trimming shortened V by 1 base and J by 7 bases, and 5 bases separated the two germline ends. This CDR3 is CASSYLGNSPLHF. DNA of the CDR3: TGTGCCAGCAGTTACTTGGGGAATTCACCCCTCCACTTT.

The chain couples TRBV6-5 to TRBJ1-1; no clear D. The germline V and J ends were trimmed by 5 bases and 0 bases, with 10 bases remaining between them. The CDR3 loop spans 14 amino acids. Germline CDR1 is MNHEY and CDR2 is SVGAGI. CDR3 sequence: CASSRYPMNTEAFF. For the CDR3, the DNA is TGTGCCAGCAGTCGTTACCCTATGAACACTGAAGCTTTCTTT.

As for this clone: Other DNA sequences in the sample encode the same CDR3. The CDR3 sequence: CASSPPNQETQYF. In DNA, the CDR3 is TGTGCCAGCTCACCGCCGAACCAAGAGACCCAGTACTTC. This sequence joins TRBV18 and TRBJ2-5; D gene uncertain. Per the germline V gene, CDR1 is KGHSH and CDR2 is LQKENI. Trimming shortened V by 3 bases and J by 0 bases, and 5 bases separated the two germline ends. This CDR3 is 13 amino acids long.

The CDR3 sequence: CASMETYEQYF. CDR3 DNA sequence: TGTGCCAGCATGGAGACCTACGAGCAGTACTTC. The chain links TRBV2 to TRBJ2-7; D is unclear. Germline V lookup: CDR1 SNHLY, CDR2 FYNNEI. This CDR3 spans 11 amino acids. The V end was cut by 7 bases, the J end by 2 bases, with 6 bases between.

This chain links TRBV5-1 with TRBJ2-2; D possibly corresponds to TRBD2 (6 bases). V was pared by 7 bases and J by 6 bases, with 19 bases between. Per germline, CDR1 SGHRS and CDR2 YFSETQ. This CDR3 contains 15 residues. Here the CDR3 reads CASGLGEVIPGELFF. The CDR3 region has the DNA TGCGCCAGCGGCCTTGGGGAGGTAATACCCGGGGAGCTGTTTTTT.

V and J are TRBV5-1 and TRBJ1-4; D may be TRBD1 (5 bases). With 7 bases removed from V and 7 bases from J, the gap between germline ends came to 14 bases. The CDR3 consists of 13 residues. Germline loops: CDR1 SGHRS, CDR2 YFSETQ. CDR3 protein: CASGEGLGEKLFF. CDR3 DNA sequence: TGCGCCAGCGGGGAGGGACTGGGTGAAAAACTGTTTTTT.

The chain carries TRBV7-9 and TRBJ1-2; no firm D call. There are 17 residues in the CDR3. From germline, CDR1 is SEHNR and CDR2 FQNEAQ (reference sequence). V was pared by 3 bases and J by 0 bases, with 17 bases between. In nucleotides, the CDR3 is TGTGCCAGCAGCTTTCTTATTGATGCAGCCGCTAACTATGGCTACACCTTC. Residues: CASSFLIDAAANYGYTF.

This chain links TRBV7-9 with TRBJ2-7; 7 nucleotides match TRBD1. The germline gives CDR1 SEHNR, CDR2 FQNEAQ (reference sequence). The trim removed 3 bases at V and 1 base at J, leaving 6 bases unmatched. CDR3 length equals 15 residues. The CDR3 DNA is TGTGCCAGCAGCTTGGGCAGGGGGAGTTCCTACGAGCAGTACTTC. As protein: CASSLGRGSSYEQYF.

The V call is TRBV5-8, the J call TRBJ2-7; 11 bases line up with TRBD2. V shed 0 bases, J shed 5 bases, and the junction held 10 bases outside the gene matches. Germline loops: CDR1 SGHTS, CDR2 YDEGEE. This CDR3 region has 17 residues. CDR3 coding DNA: TGTGCCAGCAGCTTGGCAGTCGTAGCGGGAGGGGGCAACGAGCAGTACTTC. Its translation: CASSLAVVAGGGNEQYF. The variable domain in full, completed from reference TRBV5-8 and TRBJ2-7, reads EAGVTQSPTHLIKTRGQQATLRCSPISGHTSVYWYQQALGLGLQFLLWYDEGEERNRGNFPPRFSGRQFPNYSSELNVNALELEDSALYLCASSLAVVAGGGNEQYFGPGTRLTVT.

A note on this clone: Because the CDR3 is missing its conserved closing phenylalanine or tryptophan, this is likely a read error. The limits of the CDR3 on the DNA are not certain, so only TCRdb's listed CDR3 is given. The chain links TRBV5-1 to TRBJ2-7; the table's D call, TRBD2, has no DNA check behind it. Germline V gene sequence: CDR1 SGHRS, CDR2 YFSETQ. Including both end residues, the CDR3 is 10 amino acids long. Here the CDR3 reads CASRLEQPTH.

J is TRBJ2-6 and V is TRBV6-1, with a tentative D call TRBD2 (6 bases). V was clipped by 4 bases and J by 0 bases, with 10 bases between them. Per germline, CDR1 MNHNS and CDR2 SASEGT. The CDR3 is 16 amino acids. The CDR3 DNA is TGTGCCAGCAGTGCCCCGGGGGTCTCTGGGGCCAACGTCCTGACTTTC. Protein product: CASSAPGVSGANVLTF.

The chain employs TRBV29-1 and TRBJ2-7; 11 bases fit TRBD2. CDR1 and CDR2 from the germline V gene are SQVTM and ANQGSEA. The CDR3 has 16 residues. V dropped 3 bases and J dropped 5; count of bases not matched to a gene: 12. The CDR3 DNA is TGCAGCGTTGATAAGCGGCTAGCGGGAGGTAACCACGAGCAGTACTTC. Translation gives CSVDKRLAGGNHEQYF.

The J gene is TRBJ2-3, the V gene TRBV4-2, with TRBD2 matching 8 bases. V lost 1 base, J lost 6 bases, and 3 bases stayed unmatched. The CDR3 consists of 14 residues. Germline loops: CDR1 LGHNA, CDR2 YNFKEQ. The DNA for the CDR3 is TGTGCCAGCAGCCAAGCCCGGGGGGGTGATACGCAGTATTTT. Translated, it gives CASSQARGGDTQYF.

Concerning this clone itself: Other DNA sequences in the sample encode the same CDR3. V and J are TRBV6-5 and TRBJ2-7, with D uncertain. Germline V CDR1 and CDR2: MNHEY, SVGAGI. V lost 6 bases and J 3 bases, leaving 12 bases between the germline ends. The CDR3 loop spans 13 amino acids. The CDR3 spells CASSPPGFYEQYF. CDR3 sequence (DNA): TGTGCCAGCAGCCCGCCAGGTTTCTACGAGCAGTACTTC.